This TCR beta chain is drawn from a study of response to subunit inactivated influenza vaccine. Study observations and caveats: Each seasonal influenza vaccination recruits few new T cells, the authors suggested.

The ends lost 5 bases at V and 2 bases at J; junction bases unmatched: 8. The CDR3 extends over 16 amino acids. The V gene's germline CDR1 is GTSNPN and CDR2 SVGIG (reference sequence). Regarding this clonotype: Its specificity is not known.

TCRdb fed the RT-PCR reads into MiXCR, producing one record per CDR3 protein. The sample lists hundreds of thousands of distinct CDR3 sequences; 11% to 15% were seen once. V usage is TRBV30 and J usage is TRBJ2-6, with TRBD1 identical over 8 bases. The source is a man in his fifties who received an inactivated influenza vaccine. The sequenced sample was PBMCs from blood, obtained approximately 15 days before vaccination. The chain's CDR3 is CAWGLRQGTGANVLTF. The CDR3 DNA follows: TGTGCCTGGGGGCTGAGACAGGGGACTGGGGCCAACGTCCTGACTTTC.